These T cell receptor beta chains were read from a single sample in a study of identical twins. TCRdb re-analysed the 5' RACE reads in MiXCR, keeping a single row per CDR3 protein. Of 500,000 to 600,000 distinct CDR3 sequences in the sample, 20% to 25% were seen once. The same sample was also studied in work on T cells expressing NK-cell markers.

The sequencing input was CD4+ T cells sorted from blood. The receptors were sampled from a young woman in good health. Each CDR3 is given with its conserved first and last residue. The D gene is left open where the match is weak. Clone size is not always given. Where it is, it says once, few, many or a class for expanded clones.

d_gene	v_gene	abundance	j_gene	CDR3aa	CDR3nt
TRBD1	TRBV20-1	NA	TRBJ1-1	CSAPGQGFTEAFF	TGCAGTGCCCCGGGACAGGGGTTTACTGAAGCTTTCTTT
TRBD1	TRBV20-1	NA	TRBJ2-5	CSASGTGLQETQYF	TGCAGTGCTAGCGGGACAGGGCTTCAAGAGACCCAGTACTTC
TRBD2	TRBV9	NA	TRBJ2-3	CASSATSGLSTDTQYF	TGTGCCAGCAGCGCCACTAGCGGACTAAGCACAGATACGCAGTATTTT
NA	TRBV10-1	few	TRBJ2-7	CASSVSRILLHEQYF	TGCGCCAGCAGTGTATCGCGGATACTCCTCCACGAGCAGTACTTC
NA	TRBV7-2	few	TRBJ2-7	CASSLQGLYEQYF	TGTGCCAGCAGCTTACAAGGTTTATACGAGCAGTACTTC
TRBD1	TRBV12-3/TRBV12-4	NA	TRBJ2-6	CASSPDFGTGNPGANVLTF	TGTGCCAGCAGCCCTGACTTTGGGACAGGTAATCCTGGGGCCAACGTCCTGACTTTC
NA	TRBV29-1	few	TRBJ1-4	CSVEDQRGEKLFF	TGCAGCGTTGAAGATCAACGGGGAGAAAAACTGTTTTTT
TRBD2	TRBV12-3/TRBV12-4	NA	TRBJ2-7	CATSNGRDYEQYF	TGTGCCACCTCTAATGGGAGGGACTACGAGCAGTACTTC
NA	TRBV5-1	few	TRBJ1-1	CASSLAEGTEAFF	TGCGCCAGCAGCTTGGCGGAAGGGACTGAAGCTTTCTTT
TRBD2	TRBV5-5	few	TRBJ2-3	CASSLASGLPDTQYF	TGTGCCAGCAGCTTGGCTAGCGGACTTCCAGATACGCAGTATTTT
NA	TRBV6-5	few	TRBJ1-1	CASSYSRKTEAFF	TGTGCCAGCAGTTACTCGCGGAAAACTGAAGCTTTCTTT
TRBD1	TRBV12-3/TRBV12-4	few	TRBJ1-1	CASSSWTGAKPFF	TGTGCCAGCAGTTCCTGGACAGGGGCTAAACCTTTCTTT
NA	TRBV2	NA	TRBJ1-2	CASSLIKTGSGYTF	TGTGCCAGCAGCCTAATTAAGACAGGATCCGGCTACACCTTC
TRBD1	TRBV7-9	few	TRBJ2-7	CASRAWDSSYEQYF	TGTGCCAGCAGAGCGTGGGACAGCTCCTACGAGCAGTACTTC
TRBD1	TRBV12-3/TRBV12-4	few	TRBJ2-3	CASSSDLRDRRQYF	TGTGCCAGCAGTTCGGACCTCCGGGACAGGAGGCAGTATTTT
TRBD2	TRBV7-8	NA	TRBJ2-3	CASSLWTSGRAADTQYF	TGTGCCAGCAGCTTATGGACTAGCGGGAGGGCCGCAGATACGCAGTATTTT
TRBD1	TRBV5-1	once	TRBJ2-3	CAILSTLGGADTQYF	TGCGCCATCCTTTCCACACTAGGGGGCGCAGATACGCAGTATTTT
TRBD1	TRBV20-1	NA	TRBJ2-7	CSAATGTGANEQYF	TGCAGTGCTGCAACCGGGACAGGGGCGAATGAGCAGTACTTC
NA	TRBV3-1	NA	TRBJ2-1	CASSHGHWDNEQFF	TGTGCCAGCAGCCACGGTCATTGGGACAATGAGCAGTTCTTC
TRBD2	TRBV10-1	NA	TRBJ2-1	CASSDSSGGANEQFF	TGCGCCAGCAGTGACTCTAGCGGGGGGGCGAATGAGCAGTTCTTC
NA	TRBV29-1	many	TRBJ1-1	CSGTLGRTALNTEAFF	TGCAGCGGGACGCTCGGACGGACAGCACTGAACACTGAAGCTTTCTTT
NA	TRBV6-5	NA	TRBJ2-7	CASSYTGTAPYEQYF	TGTGCCAGCAGTTACACCGGGACGGCCCCCTACGAGCAGTACTTC
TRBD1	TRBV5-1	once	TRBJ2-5	CASSQGVSKETQYF	TGCGCCAGCAGCCAGGGGGTCTCGAAAGAGACCCAGTACTTC
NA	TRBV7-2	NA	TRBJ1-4	CASSSGFNEKLFF	TGTGCCAGCAGCTCAGGTTTTAATGAAAAACTGTTTTTT
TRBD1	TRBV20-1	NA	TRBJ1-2	CSAASPDRALYGYTF	TGCAGTGCCGCTAGCCCCGACAGGGCCCTCTATGGCTACACCTTC
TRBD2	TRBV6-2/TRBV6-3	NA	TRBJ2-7	CASSYRIAGSYEQYF	TGTGCCAGCAGTTACCGTATAGCGGGCTCCTACGAGCAGTACTTC
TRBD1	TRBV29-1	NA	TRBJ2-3	CSGRPGQGDTQYF	TGCAGCGGTAGACCGGGACAGGGAGATACGCAGTATTTT
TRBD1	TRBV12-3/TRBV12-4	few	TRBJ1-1	CASSLSVQGATEAFF	TGTGCCAGCAGCCTTTCCGTTCAGGGGGCAACTGAGGCTTTCTTT
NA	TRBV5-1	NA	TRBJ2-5	CASSQQNSETQYF	TGCGCCAGCAGCCAGCAGAACTCCGAGACCCAGTACTTC
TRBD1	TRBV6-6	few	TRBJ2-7	CASSGQGVGEQYF	TGTGCCAGCAGTGGACAGGGGGTTGGCGAGCAGTACTTC
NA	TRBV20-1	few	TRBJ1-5	CSARPVGQPQHF	TGCAGTGCTAGACCGGTAGGGCAGCCCCAGCATTTT
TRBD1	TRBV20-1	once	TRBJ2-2	CSARTGTGATGELFF	TGCAGTGCTAGAACCGGGACAGGAGCCACCGGGGAGCTGTTTTTT
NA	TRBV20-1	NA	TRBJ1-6	CSVTAGSDSPLHF	TGCAGTGTCACGGCCGGGAGCGATTCACCCCTCCACTTT
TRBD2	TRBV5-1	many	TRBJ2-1	CASSARTSGREYNEQFF	TGCGCCAGCAGCGCCAGGACTAGCGGGAGGGAATACAATGAGCAGTTCTTC
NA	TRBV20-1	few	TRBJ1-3	CSAFLHSGNTIYF	TGCAGTGCTTTCCTGCACTCTGGAAACACCATATATTTT
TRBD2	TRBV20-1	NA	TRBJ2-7	CSAMIPGGALYEQYF	TGCAGTGCTATGATCCCCGGGGGGGCCCTCTACGAGCAGTACTTC
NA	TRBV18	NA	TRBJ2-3	CASSPPGQASYTDTQYF	TGTGCCAGCTCACCACCGGGTCAAGCTTCCTACACAGATACGCAGTATTTT
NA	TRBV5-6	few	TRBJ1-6	CASSFRSYNSPLHF	TGTGCCAGCAGCTTTCGGTCCTATAATTCACCCCTCCACTTT
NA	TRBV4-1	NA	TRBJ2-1	CASSRGTSTIDEQFF	TGCGCCAGCAGCCGCGGGACTTCTACGATCGATGAGCAGTTCTTC
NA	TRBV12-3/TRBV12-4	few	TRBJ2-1	CASSFWGRGENEQFF	TGTGCCAGCAGTTTTTGGGGGCGAGGCGAGAATGAGCAGTTCTTC
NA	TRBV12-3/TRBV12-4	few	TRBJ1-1	CASSLDGGETEAFF	TGTGCCAGCAGTTTAGACGGTGGGGAGACTGAAGCTTTCTTT
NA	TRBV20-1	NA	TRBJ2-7	CSARVGTVSYEQYF	TGCAGTGCTAGAGTTGGGACCGTCTCCTACGAGCAGTACTTC
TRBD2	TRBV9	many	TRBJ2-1	CASSASASGSGEQFF	TGTGCCAGCAGCGCCTCGGCTAGCGGGAGTGGGGAGCAGTTCTTC
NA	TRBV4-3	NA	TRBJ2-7	CASSRAGTPTYEQYF	TGCGCCAGCAGCCGGGCTGGGACTCCGACCTACGAGCAGTACTTC
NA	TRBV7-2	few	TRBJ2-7	CASSLEIRYEQYF	TGTGCCAGCAGCTTAGAGATACGCTACGAGCAGTACTTC
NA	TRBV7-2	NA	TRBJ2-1	CASSFTANEQFF	TGTGCCAGCAGCTTCACAGCCAATGAGCAGTTCTTC
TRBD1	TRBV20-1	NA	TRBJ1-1	CSADSGGKAFF	TGCAGTGCGGATTCAGGGGGGAAAGCTTTCTTT
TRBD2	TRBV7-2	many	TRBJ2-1	CASSSAGTSYNEQFF	TGTGCCAGCAGCTCAGCCGGGACTAGCTACAATGAGCAGTTCTTC
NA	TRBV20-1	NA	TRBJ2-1	CSARGYDNEQFF	TGCAGTGCCCGCGGGTATGACAATGAGCAGTTCTTC
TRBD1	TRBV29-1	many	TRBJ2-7	CSVRTGGRSYEQYF	TGCAGCGTACGGACAGGGGGCAGGTCCTACGAGCAGTACTTC
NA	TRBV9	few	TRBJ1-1	CASSAAGRWNTEAFF	TGTGCCAGCAGCGCCGCAGGGAGATGGAACACTGAAGCTTTCTTT
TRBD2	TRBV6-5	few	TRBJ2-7	CASSHGTSGRFEQYF	TGTGCCAGCAGTCACGGGACTAGCGGGAGATTCGAGCAGTACTTC
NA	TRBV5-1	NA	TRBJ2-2	CASSLGTGSTGELFF	TGCGCCAGCAGCTTAGGTACAGGTTCCACCGGGGAGCTGTTTTTT